Listed below are T cell receptor beta chains from one sample, sequenced in a study of Tregs in tolerant kidney transplant recipients. The protocol was immunoSEQ multiplex PCR, while the TCRdb copy is restricted to in-frame clones and leaves out a portion. The sample consists of around 3,900 clones, 80% to 90% of them appearing once. The sample here was Tregs from blood, taken before the transplant. These receptors were taken from a human donor who received a combined kidney and bone marrow transplant. Each CDR3 is given with its conserved first and last residue. A D gene is named only where the DNA matches it firmly. Size is omitted from some rows. Given values are once, few, many or a class for expanded clones.

clone size	V gene	D gene	CDR3 length	J gene	CDR3 DNA	CDR3 protein
.	TRBV6-1	.	14	TRBJ2-3	TGTGCCAGTTTTTCCGGACTCCCGGCCGGTACGCAGTATTTT	CASFSGLPAGTQYF
once	TRBV5-1	.	13	TRBJ2-1	TGCGCCAGCAGCGTGGAATTAGCGACTGAGCAGTTCTTC	CASSVELATEQFF
.	TRBV9	.	14	TRBJ2-3	TGTGCCAGCAGCCTCGAAGGGGGGGCAGATACGCAGTATTTT	CASSLEGGADTQYF
.	TRBV28	TRBD2	15	TRBJ2-6	TGTGCCGCCTCGGGAGGGGGGTCTGGGGCCAACGTCCTGACTTTC	CAASGGGSGANVLTF
.	TRBV14	.	13	TRBJ1-5	TGTGCCAGCAGCCAAGCGTACAATCAGCCCCAGCATTTT	CASSQAYNQPQHF
.	TRBV5-4	TRBD2	16	TRBJ2-3	TGTGCCAGCAGCTCGACTAGCGGGAGAGGCCCAGATACGCAGTATTTT	CASSSTSGRGPDTQYF
.	TRBV7-2	TRBD1	16	TRBJ1-2	TGTGCCAGCAGCCGGGGACAGGGTGTAATTTTCTCCGGCTACACCTTC	CASSRGQGVIFSGYTF
once	TRBV7-2	.	14	TRBJ2-2	TGTGCCAGCAGCTTAGGTGGCGGAACCGGGGAGCTGTTTTTT	CASSLGGGTGELFF
.	TRBV6-5	.	12	TRBJ1-4	TGTGCCACCCTCGGGGGAAATGAAAAACTGTTTTTT	CATLGGNEKLFF
once	TRBV9	TRBD2	17	TRBJ2-2	TGTGCCAGCAGCGTGTCGGTTAGCGGGAGTGGTACCGGGGAGCTGTTTTTT	CASSVSVSGSGTGELFF
once	TRBV11-1	.	13	TRBJ1-1	TGTGCCAGCAGATTGACAAAAAACACTGAAGCTTTCTTT	CASRLTKNTEAFF
.	TRBV6-1	TRBD1	15	TRBJ1-5	TGTGCCAGCAGTGAGACAGGGGGGCATCTAGGTCCCCAGCATTTT	CASSETGGHLGPQHF
.	TRBV29-1	TRBD2	13	TRBJ2-7	TGCAGCGCAGGCCCGGGACTAGCGTACGAGCAGTACTTC	CSAGPGLAYEQYF
.	TRBV9	TRBD1	15	TRBJ1-4	TGTGCCAGCAGCACCCTCAGGGGGTCAAGTGAAAAACTGTTTTTT	CASSTLRGSSEKLFF
.	TRBV5-1	TRBD1	15	TRBJ1-1	TGCGCCAGCAGCTTACTAGGACAGGAGAACACTGAAGCTTTCTTT	CASSLLGQENTEAFF
.	TRBV4-1	.	15	TRBJ1-1	TGCGCCAGCAGCCAAGGCTCGCCAGGGGCGTTAGAAGCTTTCTTT	CASSQGSPGALEAFF
.	TRBV6-1	.	15	TRBJ1-2	TGTGCCAGCAGTTCTACGTCCAGGGTGGAATATGGCTACACCTTC	CASSSTSRVEYGYTF
few	TRBV19	.	13	TRBJ2-3	TGTGCCAGTAGTACCCCTAGCACAGATACGCAGTATTTT	CASSTPSTDTQYF
.	TRBV11-2	.	14	TRBJ1-5	TGTGCCAGCAGCTTAACTACGGGCAATCAGCCCCAGCATTTT	CASSLTTGNQPQHF
.	TRBV14	.	15	TRBJ2-6	TGTGCCAGCAGCCAAGGGAGCTCTGGGGCCAACGTCCTGACTTTC	CASSQGSSGANVLTF
.	TRBV18	TRBD2	18	TRBJ2-2	TGTGCCAGCTCACCTCTTTTGCTAGCGGACTTGAACACCGGGGAGCTGTTTTTT	CASSPLLLADLNTGELFF
.	TRBV28	.	16	TRBJ2-7	.	CASSSSGLGTGGEQYF
.	TRBV5-5	TRBD1	16	TRBJ1-1	TGTGCCAGCAGGCGTTGGACAGGGAAGGGGAACACTGAAGCTTTCTTT	CASRRWTGKGNTEAFF
.	TRBV7-2	TRBD2	16	TRBJ2-3	TGTGCCAGCAGCTTAAGTTTGGGAGCGGGAAGAGATACGCAGTATTTT	CASSLSLGAGRDTQYF
.	TRBV6-5	TRBD2	14	TRBJ2-3	TGTGCCAGCAGTTATAGCGGGAGCACAGATACGCAGTATTTT	CASSYSGSTDTQYF
.	TRBV4-2	.	18	TRBJ1-1	TGTGCCAGCAGCCAAGATAGTCAGGGGAAAGGGTTTGGCGCTGAAGCTTTCTTT	CASSQDSQGKGFGAEAFF
.	TRBV11-2	TRBD2	16	TRBJ2-3	TGTGCCAGCAGCGTACAACTAGCGGGAGTAACAGATACGCAGTATTTT	CASSVQLAGVTDTQYF
.	TRBV9	TRBD2	17	TRBJ2-7	TGTGCCAGCAGCGTAGGACTAGCGGGAGCTTCGACCTACGAGCAGTACTTC	CASSVGLAGASTYEQYF
.	TRBV27	.	13	TRBJ2-7	TGTGCCAGCAGTTCGAGGAGCTCCTACGAGCAGTACTTC	CASSSRSSYEQYF
.	TRBV4-2	.	14	TRBJ2-3	TGTGCCAGCAGCCGTGGACAGAACACAGATACGCAGTATTTT	CASSRGQNTDTQYF
.	TRBV5-6	.	14	TRBJ2-7	TGTGCCAGCAGACGGGGGGGACAGTCCTACGAGCAGTACTTC	CASRRGGQSYEQYF
.	TRBV9	TRBD2	15	TRBJ2-1	TGTGCCAGCAGCCGAAGCGGGAGCACATACAATGAGCAGTTCTTC	CASSRSGSTYNEQFF
.	TRBV6-1	.	15	TRBJ2-5	TGTGCCAGCAGTGCCGGGGGAGGTACCTCCGGGACCCAGTACTTC	CASSAGGGTSGTQYF
.	TRBV7-7	.	14	TRBJ2-5	TGTGCTAGCAGCCCTCGGAGGGTGGGGGAGACCCAGTACTTC	CASSPRRVGETQYF
.	TRBV4-1	TRBD1	14	TRBJ2-3	TGCGCCAGCAGCCTCGGGACAGGGCTAGATACGCAGTATTTT	CASSLGTGLDTQYF
.	TRBV27	.	13	TRBJ1-2	TGTGCCAGCAGTTTCTCGGGGGGCGGGGGCTACACCTTC	CASSFSGGGGYTF
.	TRBV4-1	TRBD2	18	TRBJ2-2	TGCGCCAGCAGCCAAGTCCTCAAGCGGGAGTCGAACACCGGGGAGCTGTTTTTT	CASSQVLKRESNTGELFF
few	TRBV5-1	TRBD1	14	TRBJ1-2	TGCGCCAGCAGCTTGACAGGGGAGGACTATGGCTACACCTTC	CASSLTGEDYGYTF
few	TRBV2	.	11	TRBJ1-3	TGTGCCAGCAGTGATGGTGGCCCGGCGGATTTT	CASSDGGPADF
once	TRBV5-6	.	11	TRBJ2-7	TGTGCCAGCAGCTCATCCTACGAGCAGTACTTC	CASSSSYEQYF
.	TRBV27	TRBD2	14	TRBJ2-1	TGTGCCAGCAGCCCCAGCGGGAACTACAATGAGCAGTTCTTC	CASSPSGNYNEQFF
.	TRBV27	.	15	TRBJ2-1	TGTGCCAGCAGTACCTCAGCGGGCTCCTACAATGAGCAGTTCTTC	CASSTSAGSYNEQFF
.	TRBV30	.	16	TRBJ2-7	TGTGCCTGGAGCGCTTACGTCTTAGGGAGCTCCTACGAGCAGTACTTC	CAWSAYVLGSSYEQYF